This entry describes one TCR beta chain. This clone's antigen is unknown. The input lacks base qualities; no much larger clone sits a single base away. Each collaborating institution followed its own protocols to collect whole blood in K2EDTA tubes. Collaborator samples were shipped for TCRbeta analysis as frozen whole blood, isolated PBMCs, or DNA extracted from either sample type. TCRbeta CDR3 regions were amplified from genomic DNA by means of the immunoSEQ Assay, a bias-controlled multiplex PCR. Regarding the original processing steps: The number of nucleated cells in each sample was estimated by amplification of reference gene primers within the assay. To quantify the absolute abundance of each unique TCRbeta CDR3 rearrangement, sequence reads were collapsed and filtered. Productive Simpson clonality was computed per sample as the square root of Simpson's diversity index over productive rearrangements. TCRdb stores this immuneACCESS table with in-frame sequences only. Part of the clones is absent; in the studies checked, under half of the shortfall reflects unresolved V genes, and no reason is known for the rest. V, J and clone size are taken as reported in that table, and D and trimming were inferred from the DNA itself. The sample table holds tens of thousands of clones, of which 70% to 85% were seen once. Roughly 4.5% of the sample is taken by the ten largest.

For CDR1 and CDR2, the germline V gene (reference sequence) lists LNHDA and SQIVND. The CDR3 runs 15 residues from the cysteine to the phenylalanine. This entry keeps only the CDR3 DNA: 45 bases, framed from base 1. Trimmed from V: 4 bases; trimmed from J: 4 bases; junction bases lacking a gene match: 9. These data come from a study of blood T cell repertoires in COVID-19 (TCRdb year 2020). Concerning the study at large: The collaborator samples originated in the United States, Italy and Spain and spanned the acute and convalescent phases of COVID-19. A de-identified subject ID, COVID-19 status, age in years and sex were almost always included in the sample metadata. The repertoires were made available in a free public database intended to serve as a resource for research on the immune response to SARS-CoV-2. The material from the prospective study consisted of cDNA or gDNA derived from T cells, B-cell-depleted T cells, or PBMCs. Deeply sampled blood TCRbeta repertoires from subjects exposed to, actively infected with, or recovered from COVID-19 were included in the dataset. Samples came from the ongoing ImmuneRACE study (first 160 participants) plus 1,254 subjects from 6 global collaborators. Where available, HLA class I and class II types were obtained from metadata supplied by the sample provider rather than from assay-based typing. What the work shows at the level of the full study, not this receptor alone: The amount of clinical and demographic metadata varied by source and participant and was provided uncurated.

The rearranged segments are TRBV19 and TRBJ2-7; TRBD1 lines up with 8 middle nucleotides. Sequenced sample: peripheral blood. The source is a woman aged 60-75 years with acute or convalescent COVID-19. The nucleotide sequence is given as TGTGCCAGTAGTACCCAACCCGGACAGGGATACGAGCAGTACTTC. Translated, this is CASSTQPGQGYEQYF.